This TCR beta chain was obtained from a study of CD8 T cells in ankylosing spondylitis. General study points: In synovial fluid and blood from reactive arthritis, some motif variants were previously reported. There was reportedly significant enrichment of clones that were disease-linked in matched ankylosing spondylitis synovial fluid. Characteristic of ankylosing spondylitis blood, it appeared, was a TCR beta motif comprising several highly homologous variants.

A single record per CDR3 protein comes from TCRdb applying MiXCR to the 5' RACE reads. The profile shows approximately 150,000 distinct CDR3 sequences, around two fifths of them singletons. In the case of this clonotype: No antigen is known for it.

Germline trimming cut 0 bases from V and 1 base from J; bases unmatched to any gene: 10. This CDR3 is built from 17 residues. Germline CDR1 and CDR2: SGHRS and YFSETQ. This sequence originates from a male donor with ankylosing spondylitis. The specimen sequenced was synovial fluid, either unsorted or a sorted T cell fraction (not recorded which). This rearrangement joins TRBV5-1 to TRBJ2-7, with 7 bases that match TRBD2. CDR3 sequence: CASSLARTSRKSYEQYF. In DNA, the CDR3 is TGCGCCAGCAGCTTGGCGAGGACTAGTCGTAAATCCTACGAGCAGTACTTC.